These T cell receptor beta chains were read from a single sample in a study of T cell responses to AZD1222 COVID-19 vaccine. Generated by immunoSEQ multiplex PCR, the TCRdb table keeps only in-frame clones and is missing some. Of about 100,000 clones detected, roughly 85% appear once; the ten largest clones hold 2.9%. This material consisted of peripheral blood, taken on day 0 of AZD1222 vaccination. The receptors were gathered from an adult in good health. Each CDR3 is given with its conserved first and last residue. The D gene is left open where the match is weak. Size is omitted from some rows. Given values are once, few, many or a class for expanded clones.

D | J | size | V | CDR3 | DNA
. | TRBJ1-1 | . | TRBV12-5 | CASGFSGTAEAFF | TGTGCTAGTGGTTTCAGCGGAACCGCTGAAGCTTTCTTT
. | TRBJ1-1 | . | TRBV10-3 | CAISESRGLNTEAFF | TGTGCCATCAGTGAGTCGCGGGGGTTGAACACTGAAGCTTTCTTT
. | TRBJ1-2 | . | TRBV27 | CASSSGGIYGYTF | TGTGCCAGCAGTAGCGGGGGCATATATGGCTACACCTTC
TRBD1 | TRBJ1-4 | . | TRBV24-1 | CATSDQVGTGCEKLFF | TGTGCCACCAGTGACCAGGTCGGGACAGGCTGTGAAAAACTGTTTTTT
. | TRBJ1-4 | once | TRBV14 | CASSQARPFGEDEKLFF | TGTGCCAGCAGCCAAGCCCGCCCTTTCGGGGAGGATGAAAAACTGTTTTTT
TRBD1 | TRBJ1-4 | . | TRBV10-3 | CAIRGQGTASGNEKLFF | TGTGCCATCAGGGGACAAGGGACAGCGTCGGGTAATGAAAAACTGTTTTTT
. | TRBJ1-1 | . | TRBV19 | CASSIEGGSKTEAFF | TGTGCCAGTAGTATAGAGGGGGGATCCAAGACTGAAGCTTTCTTT
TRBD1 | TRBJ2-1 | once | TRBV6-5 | CASSYGTGGEQFF | TGTGCCAGCAGTTATGGGACAGGGGGTGAGCAGTTCTTC
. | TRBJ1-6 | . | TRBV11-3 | CASSLRGRSSYNSPLHF | TGTGCCAGCAGCTTAAGGGGGAGAAGCTCCTATAATTCACCCCTCCACTTT
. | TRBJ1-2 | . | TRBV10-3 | CAIGENYGYTF | TGTGCCATTGGAGAGAACTATGGCTACACCTTC
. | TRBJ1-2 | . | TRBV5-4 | CASSLGGQYGYTF | TGTGCCAGCAGCTTGGGAGGCCAGTATGGCTACACCTTC
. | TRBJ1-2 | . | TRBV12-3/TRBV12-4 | CASSPLGPDGYTF | TGTGCCAGCAGTCCCCTTGGACCGGATGGCTACACCTTC
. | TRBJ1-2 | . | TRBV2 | CASSPENYGYTF | TGTGCCAGCAGTCCAGAAAACTATGGCTACACCTTC
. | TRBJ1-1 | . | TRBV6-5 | CASSYSTGTEAFF | TGTGCCAGCAGTTACTCGACAGGCACTGAAGCTTTCTTT
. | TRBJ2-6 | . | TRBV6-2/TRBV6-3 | CASTPHAAGANVLTF | TGTGCCAGCACCCCCCACGCGGCTGGGGCCAACGTCCTGACTTTC
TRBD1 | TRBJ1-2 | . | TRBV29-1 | CSVDRGTGYTF | TGCAGCGTCGACAGGGGGACTGGCTACACCTTC
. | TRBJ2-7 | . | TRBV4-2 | CASSQDPYEQYF | TGTGCCAGCAGCCAAGATCCCTACGAGCAGTACTTC
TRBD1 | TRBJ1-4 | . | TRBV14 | CASSRRQGGREKLFF | TGTGCCAGCAGCCGCAGACAGGGCGGGCGCGAAAAACTGTTTTTT
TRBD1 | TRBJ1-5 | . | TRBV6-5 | CASEGQGFQPQHF | TGTGCCAGTGAGGGACAGGGGTTTCAGCCCCAGCATTTT
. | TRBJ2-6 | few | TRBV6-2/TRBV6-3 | CASSYSPSGANVLTF | TGTGCCAGCAGTTACTCCCCCTCTGGGGCCAACGTCCTGACTTTC
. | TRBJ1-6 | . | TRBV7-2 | CASSLLGSHTYNSPLHF | TGTGCCAGCAGCTTATTAGGATCGCACACCTATAATTCACCCCTCCACTTT
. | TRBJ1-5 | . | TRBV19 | CASKAPGNQPQHF | TGTGCCAGTAAAGCTCCAGGCAATCAGCCCCAGCATTTT
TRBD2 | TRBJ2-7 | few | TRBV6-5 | CASSLLAEPHEQYF | TGTGCCAGCAGCCTTCTAGCGGAACCTCACGAGCAGTACTTC
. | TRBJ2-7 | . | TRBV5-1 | CASSLGGGFEQYF | TGCGCCAGCAGCTTGGGAGGGGGTTTCGAGCAGTACTTC
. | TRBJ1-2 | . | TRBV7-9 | CASSFGVSYGYTF | TGTGCCAGCAGCTTCGGGGTGAGCTATGGCTACACCTTC
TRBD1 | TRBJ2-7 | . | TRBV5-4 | CASSLWGQDEQYF | TGTGCCAGCAGCTTGTGGGGACAGGACGAGCAGTACTTC
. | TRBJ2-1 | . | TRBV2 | CASRLSSYNEQFF | TGTGCCAGCAGGCTGAGCTCCTACAATGAGCAGTTCTTC
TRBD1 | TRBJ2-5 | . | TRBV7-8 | CASSRTGGPYRQETQYF | TGTGCCAGCAGTCGTACAGGGGGCCCTTACCGGCAAGAGACCCAGTACTTC
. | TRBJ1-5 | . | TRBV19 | CASSIGWGDQPQHF | TGTGCCAGTAGTATAGGTTGGGGGGATCAGCCCCAGCATTTT
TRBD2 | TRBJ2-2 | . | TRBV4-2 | CASSLLRAGGNTGELFF | TGTGCCAGCAGCCTCCTACGAGCGGGAGGGAACACCGGGGAGCTGTTTTTT
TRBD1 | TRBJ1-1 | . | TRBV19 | CASSSAPGTGNTEAFF | TGTGCCAGTAGCAGTGCGCCCGGGACAGGGAACACTGAAGCTTTCTTT
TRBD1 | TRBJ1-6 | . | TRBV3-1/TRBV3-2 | CASSQLMGQGPGPLHF | TGTGCCAGCAGCCAACTAATGGGACAGGGGCCCGGACCCCTCCACTTT
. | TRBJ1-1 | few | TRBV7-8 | CASSLQGHGSMAFF | TGTGCCAGCAGCCTACAGGGTCATGGATCGATGGCTTTCTTT
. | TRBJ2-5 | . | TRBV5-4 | CASSLGPSETQYF | TGTGCCAGCAGCTTGGGGCCCAGCGAGACCCAGTACTTC
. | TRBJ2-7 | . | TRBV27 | CASSLTAPNYEQYF | TGTGCCAGCAGCTTGACAGCGCCTAACTACGAGCAGTACTTC
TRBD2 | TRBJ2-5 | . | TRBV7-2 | CASSLGLVRGMAQYF | TGTGCCAGCAGCTTAGGACTAGTGCGGGGGATGGCCCAGTACTTC
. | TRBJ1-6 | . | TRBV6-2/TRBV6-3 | CASSPRTGNYNSPLHF | TGTGCCAGCAGCCCTCGGACGGGAAACTATAATTCACCCCTCCACTTT
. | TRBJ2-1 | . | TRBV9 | CASSVDAGAAYGEQFF | TGTGCCAGCAGCGTAGATGCGGGCGCGGCGTACGGTGAGCAGTTCTTC
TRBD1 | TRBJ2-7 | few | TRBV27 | CASTPGQGNNEQYF | TGTGCCAGCACTCCGGGACAGGGGAACAATGAGCAGTACTTC
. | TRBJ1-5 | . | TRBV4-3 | CASSQGLRNNQPQHF | TGCGCCAGCAGCCAAGGACTGAGGAACAATCAGCCCCAGCATTTT
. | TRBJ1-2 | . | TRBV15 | CATSSRRSANYGYTF | TGTGCCACCAGCAGTAGGCGATCAGCTAACTATGGCTACACCTTC
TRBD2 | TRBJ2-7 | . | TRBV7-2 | CASRSRTSGGERHYEQYF | TGTGCCAGCAGGAGCCGGACTAGCGGGGGGGAGCGTCACTACGAGCAGTACTTC
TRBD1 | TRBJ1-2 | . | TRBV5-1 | CASSLGTGDWGF | TGTGCCAGCAGCTTGGGGACAGGGGATTGGGGCTTC
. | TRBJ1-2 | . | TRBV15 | CATSRDSKGGGYTF | TGTGCCACCAGCAGAGATTCGAAAGGAGGGGGCTACACCTTC
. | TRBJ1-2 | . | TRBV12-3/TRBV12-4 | CASSFRDLGYTF | TGTGCCAGCAGTTTTAGGGACCTAGGCTACACCTTC
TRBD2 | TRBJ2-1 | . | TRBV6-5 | CASSYSTSVSEQFF | TGTGCCAGCAGTTACTCGACTAGCGTAAGTGAGCAGTTCTTC
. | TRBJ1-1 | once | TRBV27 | CASSQGLNTEAFF | TGTGCCAGCAGTCAGGGACTGAACACTGAAGCTTTCTTT
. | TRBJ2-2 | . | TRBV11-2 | CASSPTDSNTGELFF | TGTGCCAGCAGCCCGACAGATTCGAACACCGGGGAGCTGTTTTTT
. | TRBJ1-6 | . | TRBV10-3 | CAIAGSYNSPLHF | TGTGCCATCGCAGGGTCCTATAATTCACCCCTCCACTTT
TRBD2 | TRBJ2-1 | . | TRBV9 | CASSVGGGSELMDEQFF | TGTGCCAGCAGCGTAGGAGGCGGGAGCGAGCTAATGGATGAGCAGTTCTTC
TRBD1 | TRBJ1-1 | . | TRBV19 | CASSWDRGTEAFF | TGTGCCAGTAGTTGGGACAGGGGAACTGAAGCTTTCTTT
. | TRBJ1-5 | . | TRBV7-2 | CASSLAGPGNNQPQHF | TGTGCCAGCAGCTTAGCGGGGCCGGGGAACAATCAGCCCCAGCATTTT
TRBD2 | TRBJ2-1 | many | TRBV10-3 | CAISGTSGNRGNEQFF | TGTGCCATCAGTGGGACTAGCGGGAATCGGGGGAATGAGCAGTTCTTC
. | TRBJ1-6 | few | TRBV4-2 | CASSQDPPANTYNSPLHF | TGTGCCAGCAGCCAAGATCCCCCAGCGAATACTTATAATTCACCCCTCCACTTT